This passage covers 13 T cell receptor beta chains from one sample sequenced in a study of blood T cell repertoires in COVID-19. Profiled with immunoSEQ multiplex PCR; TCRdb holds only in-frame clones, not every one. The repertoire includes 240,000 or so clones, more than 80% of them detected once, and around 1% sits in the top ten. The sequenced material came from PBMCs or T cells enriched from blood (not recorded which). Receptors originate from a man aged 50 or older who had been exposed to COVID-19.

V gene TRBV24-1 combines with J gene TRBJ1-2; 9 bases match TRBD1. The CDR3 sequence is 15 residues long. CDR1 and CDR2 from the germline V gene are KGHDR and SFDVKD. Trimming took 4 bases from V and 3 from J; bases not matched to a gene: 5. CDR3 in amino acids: CATSEPGQGDYGYTF. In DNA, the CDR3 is TGTGCCACCAGTGAACCGGGACAGGGCGACTATGGCTACACCTTC.

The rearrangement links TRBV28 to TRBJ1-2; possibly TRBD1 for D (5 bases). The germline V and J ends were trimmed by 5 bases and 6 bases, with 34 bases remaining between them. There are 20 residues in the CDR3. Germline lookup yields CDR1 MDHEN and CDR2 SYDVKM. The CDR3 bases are TGTGCCAGCAGTCGTAGTGGGTGGGGCCACTCACCCCTATATCGCCATGGCTACACCTTC. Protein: CASSRSGWGHSPLYRHGYTF.

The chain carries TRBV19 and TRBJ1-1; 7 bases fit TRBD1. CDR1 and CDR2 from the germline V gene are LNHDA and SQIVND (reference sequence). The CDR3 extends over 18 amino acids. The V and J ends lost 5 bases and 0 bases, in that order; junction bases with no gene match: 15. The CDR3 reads CASSSPWTGRFMNTEAFF. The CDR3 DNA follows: TGTGCCAGTAGTTCACCTTGGACAGGACGCTTTATGAACACTGAAGCTTTCTTT.

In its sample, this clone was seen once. The CDR3 sequence: CAISEGRVRGNEKLFF. Written as DNA, the CDR3 is TGTGCCATCAGTGAAGGTCGGGTCAGGGGGAATGAAAAACTGTTTTTT. This chain links TRBV10-3 with TRBJ1-4; 7 bases map to TRBD1. CDR1 and CDR2 (germline): ENHRY, SYGVKD. This CDR3 spans 16 amino acids. With 3 bases clipped from V and 5 bases from J, the junction kept 9 bases outside the gene matches.

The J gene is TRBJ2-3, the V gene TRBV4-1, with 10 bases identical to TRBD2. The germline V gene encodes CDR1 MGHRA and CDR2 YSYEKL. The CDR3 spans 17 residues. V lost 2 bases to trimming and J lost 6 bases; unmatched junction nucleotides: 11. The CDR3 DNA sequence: TGCGCCAGCAGCCAACCGCTAAGCGGGAGGGCATCGGATACGCAGTATTTT. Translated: CASSQPLSGRASDTQYF.

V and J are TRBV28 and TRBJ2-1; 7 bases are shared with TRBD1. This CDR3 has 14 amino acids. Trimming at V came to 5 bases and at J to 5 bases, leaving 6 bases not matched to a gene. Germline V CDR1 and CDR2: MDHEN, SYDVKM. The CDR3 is CASSVHRGNNEQFF. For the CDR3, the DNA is TGTGCCAGCAGTGTCCACAGGGGAAACAATGAGCAGTTCTTC. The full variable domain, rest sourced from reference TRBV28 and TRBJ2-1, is DVKVTQSSRYLVKRTGEKVFLECVQDMDHENMFWYRQDPGLGLRLIYFSYDVKMKEKGDIPEGYSVSREKKERFSLILESASTNQTSMYLCASSVHRGNNEQFFGPGTRLTVL.

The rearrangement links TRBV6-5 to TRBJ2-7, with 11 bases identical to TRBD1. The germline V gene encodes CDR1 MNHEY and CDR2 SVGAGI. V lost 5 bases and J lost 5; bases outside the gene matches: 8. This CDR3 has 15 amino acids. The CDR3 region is CASSLPGTGGDEQYV. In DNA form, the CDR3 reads TGTGCCAGCAGTCTACCCGGGACAGGGGGGGACGAGCAGTACGTC.

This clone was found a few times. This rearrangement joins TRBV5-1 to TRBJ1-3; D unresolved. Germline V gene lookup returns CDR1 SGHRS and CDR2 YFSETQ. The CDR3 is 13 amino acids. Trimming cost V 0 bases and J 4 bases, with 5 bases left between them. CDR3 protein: CASSLAQGNTIYF. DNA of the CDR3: TGCGCCAGCAGCTTGGCGCAGGGAAACACCATATATTTT.

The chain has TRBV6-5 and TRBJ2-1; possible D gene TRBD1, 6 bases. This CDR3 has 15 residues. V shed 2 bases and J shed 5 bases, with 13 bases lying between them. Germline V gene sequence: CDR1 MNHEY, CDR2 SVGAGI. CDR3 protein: CASSYNRDTNNEQFF. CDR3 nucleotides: TGTGCCAGCAGTTACAACCGGGACACAAACAATGAGCAGTTCTTC.

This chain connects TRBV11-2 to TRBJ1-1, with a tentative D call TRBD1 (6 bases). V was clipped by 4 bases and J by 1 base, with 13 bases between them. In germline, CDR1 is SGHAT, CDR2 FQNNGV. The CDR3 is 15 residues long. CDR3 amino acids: CASSSPGDWNTEAFF. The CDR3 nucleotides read TGTGCCAGCAGCTCTCCAGGGGATTGGAACACTGAAGCTTTCTTT.

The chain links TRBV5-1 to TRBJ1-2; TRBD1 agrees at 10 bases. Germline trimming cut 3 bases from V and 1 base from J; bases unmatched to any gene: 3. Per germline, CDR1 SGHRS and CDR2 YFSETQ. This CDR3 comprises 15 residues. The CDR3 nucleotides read TGCGCCAGCAGCTCTGGGACAGGGGTTAACTATGGCTACACCTTC. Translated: CASSSGTGVNYGYTF. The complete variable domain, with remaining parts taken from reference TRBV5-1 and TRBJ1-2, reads KAGVTQTPRYLIKTRGQQVTLSCSPISGHRSVSWYQQTPGQGLQFLFEYFSETQRNKGNFPGRFSGRQFSNSRSEMNVSTLELGDSALYLCASSSGTGVNYGYTFGSGTRLTVV.

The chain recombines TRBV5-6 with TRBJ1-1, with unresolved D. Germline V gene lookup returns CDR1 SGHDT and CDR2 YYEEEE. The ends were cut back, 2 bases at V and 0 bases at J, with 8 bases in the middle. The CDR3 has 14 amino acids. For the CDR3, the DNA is TGTGCCAGCAGCTTTGTTAAAATGAACACTGAAGCTTTCTTT. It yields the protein CASSFVKMNTEAFF. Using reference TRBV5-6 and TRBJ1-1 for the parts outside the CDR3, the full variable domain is DAGVTQSPTHLIKTRGQQVTLRCSPKSGHDTVSWYQQALGQGPQFIFQYYEEEERQRGNFPDRFSGHQFPNYSSELNVNALLLGDSALYLCASSFVKMNTEAFFGQGTRLTVV.

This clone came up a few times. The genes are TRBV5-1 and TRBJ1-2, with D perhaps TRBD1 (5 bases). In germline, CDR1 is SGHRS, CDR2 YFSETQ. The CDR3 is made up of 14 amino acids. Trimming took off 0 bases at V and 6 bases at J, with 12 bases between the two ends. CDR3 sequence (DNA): TGCGCCAGCAGCTTGGTGGGGCCTGGGGATGGCTACACCTTC. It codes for CASSLVGPGDGYTF.